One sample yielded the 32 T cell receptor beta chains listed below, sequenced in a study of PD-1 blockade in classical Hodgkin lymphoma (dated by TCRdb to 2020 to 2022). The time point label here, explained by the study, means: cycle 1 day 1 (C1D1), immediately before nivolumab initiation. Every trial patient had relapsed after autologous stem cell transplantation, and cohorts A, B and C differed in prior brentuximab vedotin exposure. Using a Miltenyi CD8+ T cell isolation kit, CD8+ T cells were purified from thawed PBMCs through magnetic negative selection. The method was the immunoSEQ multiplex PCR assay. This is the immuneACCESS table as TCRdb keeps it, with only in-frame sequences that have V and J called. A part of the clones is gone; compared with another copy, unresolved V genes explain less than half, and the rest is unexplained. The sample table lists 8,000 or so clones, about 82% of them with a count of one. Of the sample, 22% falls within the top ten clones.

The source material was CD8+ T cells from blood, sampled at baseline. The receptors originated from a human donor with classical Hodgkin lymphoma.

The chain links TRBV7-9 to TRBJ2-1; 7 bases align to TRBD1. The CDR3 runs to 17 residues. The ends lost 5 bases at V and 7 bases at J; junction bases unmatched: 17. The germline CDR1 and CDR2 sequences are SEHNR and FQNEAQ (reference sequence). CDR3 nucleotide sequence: TGTGCCAGCAGCATAACACCAGGGGGTCGGCAACAGAATGAGCAGTTCTTC. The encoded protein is CASSITPGGRQQNEQFF.

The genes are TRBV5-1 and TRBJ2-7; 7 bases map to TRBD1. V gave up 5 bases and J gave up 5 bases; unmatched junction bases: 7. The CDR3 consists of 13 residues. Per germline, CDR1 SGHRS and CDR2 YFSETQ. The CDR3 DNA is TGCGCCAGCAGACCCGGCGACAGGGACGAGCAGTACTTC. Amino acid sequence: CASRPGDRDEQYF.

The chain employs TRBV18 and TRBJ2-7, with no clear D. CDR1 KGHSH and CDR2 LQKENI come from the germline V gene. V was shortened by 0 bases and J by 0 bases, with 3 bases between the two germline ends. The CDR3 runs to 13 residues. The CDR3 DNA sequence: TGTGCCAGCTCACCACCAGGCTCCTACGAGCAGTACTTC. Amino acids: CASSPPGSYEQYF.

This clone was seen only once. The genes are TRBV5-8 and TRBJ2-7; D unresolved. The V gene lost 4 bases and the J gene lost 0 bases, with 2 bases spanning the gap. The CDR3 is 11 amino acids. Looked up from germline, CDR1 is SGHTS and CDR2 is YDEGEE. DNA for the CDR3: TGTGCCAGCAGCCCCTCCTACGAGCAGTACTTC. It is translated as CASSPSYEQYF.

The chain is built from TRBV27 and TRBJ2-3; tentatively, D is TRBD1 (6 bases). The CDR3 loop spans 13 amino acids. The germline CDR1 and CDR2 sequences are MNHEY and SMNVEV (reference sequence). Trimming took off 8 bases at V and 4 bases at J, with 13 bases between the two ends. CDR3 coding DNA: TGTGCCAGCTCCCGGTGGGGGCCAGATACGCAGTATTTT. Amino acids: CASSRWGPDTQYF.

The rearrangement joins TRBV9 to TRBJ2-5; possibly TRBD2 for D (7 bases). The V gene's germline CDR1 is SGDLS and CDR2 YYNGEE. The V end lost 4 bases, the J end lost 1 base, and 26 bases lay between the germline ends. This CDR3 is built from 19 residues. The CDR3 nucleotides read TGTGCCAGCAGCCCCCAACCGGGCTACGGGGAGGGGGTCCAAGAGACCCAGTACTTC. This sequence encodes CASSPQPGYGEGVQETQYF.

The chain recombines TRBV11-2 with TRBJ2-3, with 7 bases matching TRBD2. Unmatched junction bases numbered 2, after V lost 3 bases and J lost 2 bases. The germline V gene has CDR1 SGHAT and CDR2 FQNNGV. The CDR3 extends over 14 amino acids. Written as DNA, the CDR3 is TGTGCCAGCAGCTTCGGGGGGTTCACAGATACGCAGTATTTT. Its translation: CASSFGGFTDTQYF.

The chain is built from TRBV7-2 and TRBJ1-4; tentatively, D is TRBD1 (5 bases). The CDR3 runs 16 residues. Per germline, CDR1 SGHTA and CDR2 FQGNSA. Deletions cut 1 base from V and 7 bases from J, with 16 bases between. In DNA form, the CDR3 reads TGTGCCAGCAGCTTAGGTCGGCGGGGGTTGATTGAAAAACTGTTTTTT. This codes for CASSLGRRGLIEKLFF.

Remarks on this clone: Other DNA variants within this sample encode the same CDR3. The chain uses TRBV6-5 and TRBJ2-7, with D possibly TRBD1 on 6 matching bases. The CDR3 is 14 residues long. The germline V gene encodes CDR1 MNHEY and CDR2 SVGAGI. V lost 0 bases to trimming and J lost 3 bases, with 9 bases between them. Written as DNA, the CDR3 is TGTGCCAGCAGTTACTCGTTAGGGGGCTACGAGCAGTACTTC. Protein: CASSYSLGGYEQYF.

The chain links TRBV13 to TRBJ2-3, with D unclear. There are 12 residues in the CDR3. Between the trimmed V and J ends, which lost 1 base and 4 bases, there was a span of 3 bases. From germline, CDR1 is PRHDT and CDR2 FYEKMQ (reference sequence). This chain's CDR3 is CASSLVPDTQYF. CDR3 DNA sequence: TGTGCCAGCAGCTTAGTACCAGATACGCAGTATTTT.

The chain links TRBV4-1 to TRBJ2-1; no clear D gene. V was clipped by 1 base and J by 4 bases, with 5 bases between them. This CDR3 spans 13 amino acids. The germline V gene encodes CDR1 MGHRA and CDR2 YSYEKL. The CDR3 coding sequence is TGCGCCAGCAGCCAAGGGAGTTACAATGAGCAGTTCTTC. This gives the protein CASSQGSYNEQFF.

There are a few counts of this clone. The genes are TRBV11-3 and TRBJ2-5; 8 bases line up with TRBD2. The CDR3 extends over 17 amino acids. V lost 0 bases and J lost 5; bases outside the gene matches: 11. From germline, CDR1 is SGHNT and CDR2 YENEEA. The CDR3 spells CASSLDRLGRAWETQYF. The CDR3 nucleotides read TGTGCCAGCAGCTTAGATCGTCTCGGGAGGGCCTGGGAGACCCAGTACTTC. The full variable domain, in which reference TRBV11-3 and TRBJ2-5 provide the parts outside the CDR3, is EAGVVQSPRYKIIEKKQPVAFWCNPISGHNTLYWYLQNLGQGPELLIRYENEEAVDDSQLPKDRFSAERLKGVDSTLKIQPAELGDSAVYLCASSLDRLGRAWETQYFGPGTRLLVL.

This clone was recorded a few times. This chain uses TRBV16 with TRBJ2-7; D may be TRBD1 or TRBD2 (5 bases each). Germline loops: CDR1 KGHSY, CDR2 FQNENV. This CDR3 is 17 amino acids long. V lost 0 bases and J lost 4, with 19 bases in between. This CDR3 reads CASSQSGQGIGGYEQYF. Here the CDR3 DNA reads TGTGCCAGCAGCCAATCCGGTCAGGGAATAGGCGGGTACGAGCAGTACTTC.

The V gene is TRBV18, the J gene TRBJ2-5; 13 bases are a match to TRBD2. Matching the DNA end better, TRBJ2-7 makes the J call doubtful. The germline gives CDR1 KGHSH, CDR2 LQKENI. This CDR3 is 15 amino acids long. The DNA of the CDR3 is TGTGCCAGCTCACGAACTAGCGGGGGGGCTTACGAGCAGTACTTC. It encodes CASSRTSGGAYEQYF.

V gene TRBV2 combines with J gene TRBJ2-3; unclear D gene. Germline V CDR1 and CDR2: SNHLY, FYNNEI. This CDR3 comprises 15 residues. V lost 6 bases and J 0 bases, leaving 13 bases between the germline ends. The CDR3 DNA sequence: TGTGCCAGCAGCGACACCCTAGACAGCACAGATACGCAGTATTTT. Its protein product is CASSDTLDSTDTQYF.

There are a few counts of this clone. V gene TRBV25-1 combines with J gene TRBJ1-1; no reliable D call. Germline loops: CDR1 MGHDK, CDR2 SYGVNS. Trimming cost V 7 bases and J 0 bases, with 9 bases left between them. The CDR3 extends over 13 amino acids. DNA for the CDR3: TGTGCCAGCAATTCGGGAATGAACACTGAAGCTTTCTTT. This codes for CASNSGMNTEAFF.

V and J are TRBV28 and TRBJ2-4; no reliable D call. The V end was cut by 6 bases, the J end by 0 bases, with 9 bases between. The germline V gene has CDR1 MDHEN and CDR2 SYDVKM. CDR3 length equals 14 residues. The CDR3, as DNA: TGTGCCAGCAGACCACTTCTAGCCAAAAACATTCAGTACTTC. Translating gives CASRPLLAKNIQYF.

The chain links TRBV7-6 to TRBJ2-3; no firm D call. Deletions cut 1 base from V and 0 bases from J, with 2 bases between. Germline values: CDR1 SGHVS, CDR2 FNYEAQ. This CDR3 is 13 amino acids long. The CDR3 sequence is CASSLGSTDTQYF. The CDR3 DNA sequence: TGTGCCAGCAGCTTAGGGAGCACAGATACGCAGTATTTT.

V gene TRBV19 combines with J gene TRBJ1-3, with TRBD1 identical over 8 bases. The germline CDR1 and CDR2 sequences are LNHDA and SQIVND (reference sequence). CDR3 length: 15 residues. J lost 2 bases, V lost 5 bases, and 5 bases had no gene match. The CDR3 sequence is CASSVGTGTGNTIYF. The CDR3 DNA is TGTGCCAGTAGTGTCGGGACAGGCACTGGAAACACCATATATTTT.

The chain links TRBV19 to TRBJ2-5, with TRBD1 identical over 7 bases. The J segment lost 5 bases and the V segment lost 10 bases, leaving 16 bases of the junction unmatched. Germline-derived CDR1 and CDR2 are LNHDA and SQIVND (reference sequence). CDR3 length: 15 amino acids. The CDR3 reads CATGRQGGFLETQYF. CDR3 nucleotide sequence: TGTGCCACCGGACGACAGGGCGGCTTCTTGGAGACCCAGTACTTC.

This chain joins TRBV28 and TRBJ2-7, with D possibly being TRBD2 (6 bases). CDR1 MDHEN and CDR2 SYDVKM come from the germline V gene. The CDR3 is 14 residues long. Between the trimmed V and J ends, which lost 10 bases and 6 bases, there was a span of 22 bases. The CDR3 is CANPWGDRVCEQYF. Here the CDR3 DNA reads TGTGCCAACCCGTGGGGGGACCGGGTCTGCGAGCAGTACTTC.

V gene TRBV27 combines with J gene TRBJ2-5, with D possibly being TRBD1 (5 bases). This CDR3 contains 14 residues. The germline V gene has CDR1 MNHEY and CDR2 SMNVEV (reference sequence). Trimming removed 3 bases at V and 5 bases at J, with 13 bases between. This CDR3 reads CASSLDQGTETQYF. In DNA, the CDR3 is TGTGCCAGCAGTTTGGACCAGGGTACGGAGACCCAGTACTTC.

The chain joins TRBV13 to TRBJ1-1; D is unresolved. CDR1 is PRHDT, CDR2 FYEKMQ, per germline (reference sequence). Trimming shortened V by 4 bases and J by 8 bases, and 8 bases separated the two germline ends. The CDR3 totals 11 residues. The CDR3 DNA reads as TGTGCCAGCAGCTCCCAAAAGGAAGCTTTCTTT. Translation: CASSSQKEAFF. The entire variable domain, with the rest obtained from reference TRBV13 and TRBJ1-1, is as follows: AAGVIQSPRHLIKEKRETATLKCYPIPRHDTVYWYQQGPGQDPQFLISFYEKMQSDKGSIPDRFSAQQFSDYHSELNMSSLELGDSALYFCASSSQKEAFFGQGTRLTVV.

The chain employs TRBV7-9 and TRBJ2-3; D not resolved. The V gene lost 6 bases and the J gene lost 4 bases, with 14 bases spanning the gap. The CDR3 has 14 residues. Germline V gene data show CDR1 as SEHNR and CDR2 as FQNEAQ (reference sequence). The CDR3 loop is CASSPRSGPDTQYF. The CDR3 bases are TGTGCCAGCAGTCCACGTTCCGGCCCAGATACGCAGTATTTT.

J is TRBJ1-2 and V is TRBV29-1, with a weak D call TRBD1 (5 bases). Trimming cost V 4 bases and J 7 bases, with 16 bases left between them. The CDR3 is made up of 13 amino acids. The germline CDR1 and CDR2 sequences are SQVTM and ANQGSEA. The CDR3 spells CSVGGGTLSGYTF. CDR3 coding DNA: TGCAGCGTTGGCGGGGGGACGTTGAGTGGCTACACCTTC.

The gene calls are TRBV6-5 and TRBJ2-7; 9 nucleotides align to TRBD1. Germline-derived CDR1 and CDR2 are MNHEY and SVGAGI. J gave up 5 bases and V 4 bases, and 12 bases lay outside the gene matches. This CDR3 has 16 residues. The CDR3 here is CASSSPRDRGWNEQYF. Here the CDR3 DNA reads TGTGCCAGCAGTTCCCCCCGCGACAGGGGGTGGAACGAGCAGTACTTC.

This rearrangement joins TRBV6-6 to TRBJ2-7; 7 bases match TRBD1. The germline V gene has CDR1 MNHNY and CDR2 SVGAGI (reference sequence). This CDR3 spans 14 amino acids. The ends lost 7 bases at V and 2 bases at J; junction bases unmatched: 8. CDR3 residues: CASTMTGTAYEQYF. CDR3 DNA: TGTGCCAGCACCATGACGGGGACAGCCTACGAGCAGTACTTC.

The CDR3 loop is CASSFDIEDSGYTF. The CDR3 DNA reads TGTGCCAGCAGTTTTGACATAGAAGATTCGGGCTACACCTTC. The chain joins TRBV28 to TRBJ1-2, with unresolved D. Trimming stripped 3 bases from V and 8 bases from J, with 16 bases between. This CDR3 region has 14 residues. Germline V gene data show CDR1 as MDHEN and CDR2 as SYDVKM.

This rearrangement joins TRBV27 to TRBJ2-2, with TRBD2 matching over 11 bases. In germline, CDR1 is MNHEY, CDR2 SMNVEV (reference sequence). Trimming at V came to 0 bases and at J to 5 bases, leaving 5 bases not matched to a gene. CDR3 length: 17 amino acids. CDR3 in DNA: TGTGCCAGCAGTTTATCGTGGGGACTAGCGGCGACCGGGGAGCTGTTTTTT. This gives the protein CASSLSWGLAATGELFF.

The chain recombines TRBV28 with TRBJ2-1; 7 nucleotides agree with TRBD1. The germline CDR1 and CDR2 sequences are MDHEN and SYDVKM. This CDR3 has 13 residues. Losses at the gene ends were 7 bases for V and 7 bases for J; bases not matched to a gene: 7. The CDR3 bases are TGTGCCAGCAATGACAGGGCCTTAAATGAGCAGTTCTTC. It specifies CASNDRALNEQFF.

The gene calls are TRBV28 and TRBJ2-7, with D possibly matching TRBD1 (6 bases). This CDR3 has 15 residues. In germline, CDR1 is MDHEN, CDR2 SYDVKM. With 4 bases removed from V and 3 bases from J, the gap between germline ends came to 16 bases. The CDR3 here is CASSSPNRVNYEQYF. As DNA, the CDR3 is TGTGCCAGCAGTTCACCCAACAGGGTAAACTACGAGCAGTACTTC.

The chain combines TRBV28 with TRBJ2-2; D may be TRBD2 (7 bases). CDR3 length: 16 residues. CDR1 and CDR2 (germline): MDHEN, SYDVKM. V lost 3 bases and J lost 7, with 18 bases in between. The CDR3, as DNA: TGTGCCAGCAGTTTGCGGGGGCGCGTAAATGTCGGGGAGCTGTTTTTT. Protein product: CASSLRGRVNVGELFF.